The 8 T cell receptor beta chains below all came from one sample that was sequenced in a study of blood T cell repertoires in COVID-19. Measured with immunoSEQ multiplex PCR; TCRdb has only the in-frame clones, and not every one. This table holds about 66,000 clones, roughly 86% found once. What was sequenced was peripheral blood. The receptors shown here come from a man in his 60s with acute or convalescent COVID-19.

This clone has a single count. The chain links TRBV3-1 (or the pseudogene TRBV3-2) to TRBJ1-1; 9 positions match TRBD1. The trim removed 5 bases at V and 3 bases at J, leaving 7 bases unmatched. Germline loops: CDR1 LGHDT, CDR2 YNNKEL (reference sequence). CDR3 length: 15 amino acids. CDR3 residues: CASSLGQGSDTEAFF. The CDR3, as DNA: TGTGCCAGCAGCTTAGGACAGGGGTCGGACACTGAAGCTTTCTTT.

A word on this clone: A junction boundary mismatches the germline segment, possibly from a read error. This chain connects TRBV18 to TRBJ2-1, with 7 bases matching TRBD1. Germline CDR1 and CDR2: KGHSH and LQKENI. CDR3 size: 14 residues. Here the CDR3 reads CASSPRDSSNEQFF. CDR3 DNA sequence: TGTGCCAGCTCCCCACGGGACAGCAGTAATGAGCAGTTCTTC.

This chain joins TRBV5-1 and TRBJ2-4; tentative D call: TRBD2 (5 bases). V shed 2 bases and J shed 9 bases, with 9 bases lying between them. Germline loops: CDR1 SGHRS, CDR2 YFSETQ. This CDR3 contains 12 residues. The CDR3 region is CASSFSEGIQYF. The CDR3 bases are TGCGCCAGCAGCTTCAGCGAGGGCATTCAGTACTTC.

V gene TRBV13 combines with J gene TRBJ2-7, with unresolved D. Trimming pared 5 bases from V and 0 bases from J, leaving 8 bases between. Germline assignment: CDR1 PRHDT and CDR2 FYEKMQ (reference sequence). This CDR3 is 13 amino acids long. This CDR3 is CASSPLSSYEQYF. The CDR3 nucleotides read TGTGCCAGCAGCCCGCTGAGCTCCTACGAGCAGTACTTC.

The DNA of the CDR3 is TGTGCCAGCAGCTCCGTCGGTGGCTACACCTTC. This gives the protein CASSSVGGYTF. This chain links TRBV5-5 with TRBJ1-2; no firm D call. V was cut by 3 bases and J by 7 bases, with 7 bases left in between. Germline-derived CDR1 and CDR2 are SGHKS and YYEKEE (reference sequence). CDR3 size: 11 residues. The full variable domain, rest sourced from reference TRBV5-5 and TRBJ1-2, is DAGVTQSPTHLIKTRGQQVTLRCSPISGHKSVSWYQQVLGQGPQFIFQYYEKEERGRGNFPDRFSARQFPNYSSELNVNALLLGDSALYLCASSSVGGYTFGSGTRLTVV.

The rearrangement joins TRBV20-1 to TRBJ1-1, with D tentatively TRBD1 (6 bases). Deletions cut 3 bases from V and 10 bases from J, with 12 bases between. The germline V gene has CDR1 DFQATT and CDR2 SNEGSKA (reference sequence). The CDR3 covers 11 residues. Here the CDR3 reads CSASSGESAFF. The DNA for the CDR3 is TGCAGTGCTAGCTCAGGGGAGTCAGCTTTCTTT.

The J gene is TRBJ1-1, the V gene TRBV30; D unresolved. Trimming stripped 0 bases from V and 0 bases from J, with 20 bases between. Germline V gene lookup returns CDR1 GTSNPN and CDR2 SVGIG (reference sequence). The CDR3 runs 18 residues. The CDR3 reads CAWSVLRTPKNMNTEAFF. The CDR3 DNA reads as TGTGCCTGGAGTGTACTTAGGACTCCTAAGAACATGAACACTGAAGCTTTCTTT.

The rearrangement uses TRBV9 and TRBJ2-2; possible D gene TRBD2, 5 bases. Germline V CDR1 and CDR2: SGDLS, YYNGEE. Trimming left V 0 bases short and J 1 base short, with 10 bases between. The CDR3 is made up of 16 amino acids. CDR3 DNA sequence: TGTGCCAGCAGCGTAGCGGCCGGGGTGAACACCGGGGAGCTGTTTTTT. Translating gives CASSVAAGVNTGELFF.